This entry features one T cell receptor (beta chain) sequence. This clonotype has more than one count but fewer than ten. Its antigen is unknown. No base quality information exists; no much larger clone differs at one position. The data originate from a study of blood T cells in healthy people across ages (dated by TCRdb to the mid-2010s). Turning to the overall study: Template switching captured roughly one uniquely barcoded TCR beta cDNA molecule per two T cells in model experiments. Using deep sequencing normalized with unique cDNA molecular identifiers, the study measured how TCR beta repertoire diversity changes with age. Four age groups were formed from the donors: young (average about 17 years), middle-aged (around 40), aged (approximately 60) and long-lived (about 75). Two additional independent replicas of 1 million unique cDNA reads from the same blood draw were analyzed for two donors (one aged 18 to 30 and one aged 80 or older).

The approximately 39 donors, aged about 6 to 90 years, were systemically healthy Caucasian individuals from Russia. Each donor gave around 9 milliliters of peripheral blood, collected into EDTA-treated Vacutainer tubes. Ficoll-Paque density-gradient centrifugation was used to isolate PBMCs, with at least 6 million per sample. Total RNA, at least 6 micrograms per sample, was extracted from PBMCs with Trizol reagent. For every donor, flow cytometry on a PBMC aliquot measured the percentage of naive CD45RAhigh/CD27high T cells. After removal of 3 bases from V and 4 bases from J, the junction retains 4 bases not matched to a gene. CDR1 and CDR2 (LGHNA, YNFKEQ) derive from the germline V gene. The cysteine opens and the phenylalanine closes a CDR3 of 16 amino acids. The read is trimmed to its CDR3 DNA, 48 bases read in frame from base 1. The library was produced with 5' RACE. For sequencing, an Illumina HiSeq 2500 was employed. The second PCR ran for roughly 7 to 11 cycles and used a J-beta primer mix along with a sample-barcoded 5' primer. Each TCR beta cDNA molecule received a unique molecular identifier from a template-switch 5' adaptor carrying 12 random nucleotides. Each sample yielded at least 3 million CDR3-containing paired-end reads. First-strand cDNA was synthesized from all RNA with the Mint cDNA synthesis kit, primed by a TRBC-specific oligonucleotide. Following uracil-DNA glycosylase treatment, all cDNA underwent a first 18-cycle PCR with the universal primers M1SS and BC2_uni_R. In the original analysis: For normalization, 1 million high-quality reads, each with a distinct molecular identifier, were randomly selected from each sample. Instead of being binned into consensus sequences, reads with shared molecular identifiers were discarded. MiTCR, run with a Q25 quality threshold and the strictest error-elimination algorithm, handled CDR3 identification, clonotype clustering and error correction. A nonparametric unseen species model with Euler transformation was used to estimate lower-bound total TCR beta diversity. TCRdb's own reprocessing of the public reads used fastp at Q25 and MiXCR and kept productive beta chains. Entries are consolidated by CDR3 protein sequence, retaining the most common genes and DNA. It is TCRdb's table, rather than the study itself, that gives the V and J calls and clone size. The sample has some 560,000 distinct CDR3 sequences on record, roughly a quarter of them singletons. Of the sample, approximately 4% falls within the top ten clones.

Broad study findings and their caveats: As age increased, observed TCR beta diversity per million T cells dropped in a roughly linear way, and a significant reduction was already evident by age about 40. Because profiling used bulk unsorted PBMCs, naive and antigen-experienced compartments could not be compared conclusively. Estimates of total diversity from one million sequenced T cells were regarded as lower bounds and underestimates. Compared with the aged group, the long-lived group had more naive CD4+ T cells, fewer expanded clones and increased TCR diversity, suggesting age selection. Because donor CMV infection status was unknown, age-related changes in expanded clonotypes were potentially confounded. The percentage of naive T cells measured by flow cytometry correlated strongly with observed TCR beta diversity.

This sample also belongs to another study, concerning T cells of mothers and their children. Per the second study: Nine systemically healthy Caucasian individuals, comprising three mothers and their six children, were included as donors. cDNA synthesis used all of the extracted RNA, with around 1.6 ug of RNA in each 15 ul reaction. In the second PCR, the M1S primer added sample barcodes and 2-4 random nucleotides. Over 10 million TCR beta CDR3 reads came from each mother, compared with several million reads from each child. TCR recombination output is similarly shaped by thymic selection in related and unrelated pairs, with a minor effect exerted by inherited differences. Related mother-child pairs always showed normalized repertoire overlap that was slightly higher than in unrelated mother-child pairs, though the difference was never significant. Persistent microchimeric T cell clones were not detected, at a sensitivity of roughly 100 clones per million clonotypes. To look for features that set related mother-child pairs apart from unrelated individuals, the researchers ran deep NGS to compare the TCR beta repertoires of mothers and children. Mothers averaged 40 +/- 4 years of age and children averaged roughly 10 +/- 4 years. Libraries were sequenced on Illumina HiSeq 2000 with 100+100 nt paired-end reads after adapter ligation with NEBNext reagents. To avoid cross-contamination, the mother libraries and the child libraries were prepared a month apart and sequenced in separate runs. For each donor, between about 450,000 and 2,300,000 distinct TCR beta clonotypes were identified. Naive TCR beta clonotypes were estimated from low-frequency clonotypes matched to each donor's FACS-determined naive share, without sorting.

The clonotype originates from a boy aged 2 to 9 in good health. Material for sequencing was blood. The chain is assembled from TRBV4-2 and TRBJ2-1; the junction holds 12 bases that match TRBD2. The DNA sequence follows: TGTGCCAGCAGCCAGGTGACTAGCGGGGGATACAATGAGCAGTTCTTC. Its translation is CASSQVTSGGYNEQFF.